This T cell receptor (beta chain) derives from a study of T cells in Graves' hyperthyroidism and ophthalmopathy. Study as a whole: The authors collected peripheral blood at initial diagnosis, before any treatment. Whole-study findings and limits: Ophthalmopathy and stable hyperthyroidism were separated by a 13 V-J model.

V was shortened by 12 bases and J by 1 base, with 14 bases between the two germline ends. Germline V gives CDR1 KGHDR, CDR2 SFDVKD. The CDR3 spans 14 residues. This clonotype was recorded a few times. Its antigen is as yet unknown. The study left out patients who had uncontrolled infection, other autoimmune disease, pregnancy or lactation. Diagnosis rested on symptoms, serum thyroxine and TRAb, thyroid ultrasound, and orbital computed tomography. RNA transcripts served as the template for amplifying TCR beta CDR3 regions. The HTBI primer set was used in a first-round RT-PCR of the TCR CDR3. TCRdb reanalysed the multiplex PCR reads using MiXCR and keeps one entry per CDR3 protein. In the table there are more than 300,000 distinct CDR3 sequences, approximately 18% of which are singletons.

This TCR derives from a man aged 18 to 30 with Graves' ophthalmopathy. The sequencing sample was made of blood. The chain combines TRBV24-1 with TRBJ2-2, with D possibly being TRBD1 (6 bases). The CDR3 is CAASQTGNTGELFF. DNA for the CDR3: TGTGCCGCCTCTCAGACAGGGAACACCGGGGAGCTGTTTTTT.